Below are 27 T cell receptor beta chains sequenced from a single sample in a study of T-cell reconstitution after alpha-beta-depleted transplantation in children. Unique molecular identifiers were incorporated into the prepared TCRbeta library. TCRdb analysed the PCR reads with MiXCR anew, one entry per CDR3 protein. The sample lists fewer than 250,000 distinct CDR3 sequences, roughly a sixth seen once, with just under 45% in the top ten. The starting material was PBMCs, mostly from graft donor cells, obtained 360 days after TCRalphabeta/CD19-depleted stem cell transplant. The receptors shown here come from a male patient between 2 and 10 years old who had a stem cell transplant for acute lymphoblastic leukemia, so the T cells may come from the graft donor.

A few counts support this clonotype. This rearrangement joins TRBV7-2 to TRBJ2-7; D perhaps matches TRBD2 (6 bases). The CDR3 contains 15 residues. Germline CDR1 reads SGHTA; CDR2 reads FQGNSA. V dropped 1 base and J dropped 2 bases, with 12 bases sitting between them. DNA of the CDR3: TGTGCCAGCAGCTTAGTGACGGGAGATACCTACGAGCAGTACTTC. Its translation: CASSLVTGDTYEQYF.

With respect to this clonotype: Possible read error: a much larger clone is one base away. This chain joins TRBV7-8 and TRBJ2-5; 11 nucleotides match TRBD2. Germline V gene lookup returns CDR1 SGHVS and CDR2 FQNEAQ. CDR3 length equals 16 residues. V dropped 4 bases and J dropped 1; count of bases not matched to a gene: 5. CDR3 in DNA: TGTGCCAGCAGCTCCCTAGCGGGGGGCTCCCAAGAGACCCAGTACTTC. Protein sequence: CASSSLAGGSQETQYF.

For this clonotype: One end of the junction is discordant with germline, which a read error may explain. This sequence joins TRBV20-1 and TRBJ2-1, with 11 nucleotides matching TRBD2. This CDR3 has 18 amino acids. Germline V CDR1 and CDR2: DFQATT, SNEGSKA (reference sequence). The CDR3 spells CCARDSTSGSRIYNEQFF. In DNA form, the CDR3 reads TGCTGTGCTAGAGATTCAACTAGCGGGAGTCGAATCTACAATGAGCAGTTCTTC.

This clonotype was detected only a few times. The chain recombines TRBV11-2 with TRBJ2-1; D is uncertain. V was shortened by 5 bases and J by 6 bases, with 14 bases between the two germline ends. CDR1 and CDR2 (germline): SGHAT, FQNNGV. The CDR3 has 14 amino acids. The CDR3 protein is CASSRSRASNEQFF. The CDR3 DNA sequence: TGTGCCAGCAGCCGAAGTCGGGCATCCAATGAGCAGTTCTTC.

This clonotype came up a few times. This chain joins TRBV4-3 and TRBJ2-7; 10 nucleotides line up with TRBD1. The CDR3 is made up of 14 amino acids. J lost 10 bases, V lost 5 bases, and 11 bases had no gene match. Germline-derived CDR1 and CDR2 are LGHNA and YSLEER. Written as DNA, the CDR3 is TGCGCCAGCAGCGATAAACCCGGACAGGGGGGACAGTACTTC. Its protein product is CASSDKPGQGGQYF.

The V call is TRBV27, the J call TRBJ1-1; D perhaps matches TRBD1 (6 bases). The CDR3 length is 13 residues. The ends were cut back, 1 base at V and 5 bases at J, with 8 bases in the middle. Looked up from germline, CDR1 is MNHEY and CDR2 is SMNVEV (reference sequence). In nucleotides, the CDR3 is TGTGCCAGCAGTTTATACAGGGATACTGAAGCTTTCTTT. This translates into CASSLYRDTEAFF.

This clonotype was recorded a few times. The CDR3 coding sequence is TGCAGTGCGAGGGCCCGGGCAGATACGCAGTATTTT. Protein: CSARARADTQYF. This sequence joins TRBV20-1 and TRBJ2-3, with D possibly matching TRBD2 (5 bases). There are 12 residues in the CDR3. Germline lookup yields CDR1 DFQATT and CDR2 SNEGSKA (reference sequence). V lost 6 bases, J lost 4 bases, and 11 bases lay in between.

This clonotype was counted between two and nine times. This chain connects TRBV7-9 to TRBJ1-3, with D unclear. Germline CDR1 is SEHNR and CDR2 is FQNEAQ (reference sequence). The germline V and J ends were trimmed by 6 bases and 4 bases, with 10 bases remaining between them. There are 13 residues in the CDR3. In DNA, the CDR3 is TGTGCCAGCAGGCGGATGCGGGGAAACACCATATATTTT. Its translation: CASRRMRGNTIYF.

This clonotype was seen only a few times. This chain joins TRBV12-5 and TRBJ2-3; 11 bases fit TRBD2. CDR1 LGHNT and CDR2 FRNRAP come from the germline V gene. V lost 1 base, J lost 5 bases, and 5 bases stayed unmatched. The CDR3 extends over 16 amino acids. CDR3 residues: CASGLGLAGGLDTQYF. For the CDR3, the DNA is TGTGCTAGTGGTTTGGGGCTAGCGGGGGGATTAGATACGCAGTATTTT.

This clonotype has a handful of counts. This chain links TRBV7-4 with TRBJ2-1; possible D gene TRBD2, 6 bases. CDR3 length: 17 residues. Per germline, CDR1 SGHVT and CDR2 SQSDAQ. Trimming left V 7 bases short and J 2 bases short, with 21 bases between. The CDR3 nucleotides read TGTGCCAGCATCCCCAGCGGGTTGGGCGAGGCCTACAATGAGCAGTTCTTC. Translation: CASIPSGLGEAYNEQFF.

This clonotype has only a few counts. The J gene is TRBJ2-2, the V gene TRBV15, with 7 bases matching TRBD1. V shed 6 bases, J shed 0 bases, and the junction held 4 bases outside the gene matches. The CDR3 covers 15 residues. In germline, CDR1 is LNHNV, CDR2 YYDKDF (reference sequence). CDR3 amino acids: CATRWDSANTGELFF. The CDR3 DNA reads TGTGCCACCAGATGGGACAGCGCGAACACCGGGGAGCTGTTTTTT. Filled out from reference TRBV15 and TRBJ2-2, the complete variable domain reads DAMVIQNPRYQVTQFGKPVTLSCSQTLNHNVMYWYQQKSSQAPKLLFHYYDKDFNNEADTPDNFQSRRPNTSFCFLDIRSPGLGDTAMYLCATRWDSANTGELFFGEGSRLTVL.

There are a few counts of this clonotype. The chain joins TRBV29-1 to TRBJ2-5, with D unclear. V was cut by 3 bases and J by 7 bases, with 12 bases left in between. This CDR3 has 12 residues. The germline V gene has CDR1 SQVTM and CDR2 ANQGSEA. The CDR3 is CSVDMVTGTQYF. In nucleotides, the CDR3 is TGCAGCGTTGACATGGTTACGGGGACCCAGTACTTC.

This chain joins TRBV7-2 and TRBJ2-7; D may be TRBD1 or TRBD2 (5 bases each). This CDR3 has 14 residues. CDR1 is SGHTA and CDR2 is FQGNSA in the germline V gene. V lost 2 bases and J 2 bases, leaving 10 bases between the germline ends. CDR3 nucleotide sequence: TGTGCCAGCAGCTTACGGGACGGAGCCTACGAGCAGTACTTC. Translated, it gives CASSLRDGAYEQYF.

V and J are TRBV4-1 and TRBJ2-4; no clear D. This CDR3 is 14 amino acids long. Germline assignment: CDR1 MGHRA and CDR2 YSYEKL. Trimming removed 1 base from V and 3 bases from J, with 7 bases in between. CDR3 amino acids: CASSQGENKNIQYF. CDR3 DNA: TGCGCCAGCAGCCAAGGGGAAAACAAAAACATTCAGTACTTC.

This clonotype was seen only a few times. The chain is built from TRBV9 and TRBJ2-4; 12 positions agree with TRBD2. The length of the CDR3 is 18 residues. Germline V gene data show CDR1 as SGDLS and CDR2 as YYNGEE. Trimming took 3 bases from V and 2 from J; bases not matched to a gene: 9. In DNA, the CDR3 is TGTGCCAGCAGCGACCTAGCGGGGGGGCCTTTTACCAAAAACATTCAGTACTTC. Encoded protein: CASSDLAGGPFTKNIQYF. Using reference TRBV9 and TRBJ2-4 for the parts outside the CDR3, the full variable domain is DSGVTQTPKHLITATGQRVTLRCSPRSGDLSVYWYQQSLDQGLQFLIQYYNGEERAKGNILERFSAQQFPDLHSELNLSSLELGDSALYFCASSDLAGGPFTKNIQYFGAGTRLSVL.

This chain connects TRBV7-2 to TRBJ2-1; 7 bases are shared with TRBD2. J was trimmed by 6 bases and V by 2 bases; bases with no gene match: 10. The germline CDR1 and CDR2 sequences are SGHTA and FQGNSA. The CDR3 has 16 amino acids. CDR3 sequence: CASSLLVLTGGNEQFF. DNA for the CDR3: TGTGCCAGCAGCTTACTAGTATTGACGGGGGGCAATGAGCAGTTCTTC. The full variable domain, its missing parts supplied by reference TRBV7-2 and TRBJ2-1, is GAGVSQSPSNKVTEKGKDVELRCDPISGHTALYWYRQSLGQGLEFLIYFQGNSAPDKSGLPSDRFSAERTGGSVSTLTIQRTQQEDSAVYLCASSLLVLTGGNEQFFGPGTRLTVL.

The V call is TRBV7-1, the J call TRBJ1-1, with a tentative D call TRBD1 (6 bases). TRBV7-1 is placed among ORFs of uncertain function. The CDR3 length is 16 residues. Trimming cost V 5 bases and J 1 base, with 17 bases left between them. CDR3 residues: CASSKWGGGTNTEAFF. The CDR3, as DNA: TGTGCCAGCAGCAAATGGGGGGGGGGCACGAACACTGAAGCTTTCTTT.

This clonotype was detected ten times or more. The chain links TRBV6-5 to TRBJ2-1; TRBD1 agrees at 7 bases. J lost 10 bases, V lost 5 bases, and 5 bases had no gene match. Germline V lookup: CDR1 MNHEY, CDR2 SVGAGI. The CDR3 runs to 12 residues. CDR3 protein: CASSRQGGEQFF. The DNA of the CDR3 is TGTGCCAGCAGTCGACAGGGTGGAGAGCAGTTCTTC.

The sample holds a few counts of this clonotype. The V and J genes are TRBV20-1 and TRBJ2-1; D is uncertain. Trimming pared 0 bases from V and 10 bases from J, leaving 16 bases between. CDR1 is DFQATT, CDR2 SNEGSKA, per germline (reference sequence). The CDR3 length is 14 residues. CDR3 bases: TGCAGTGCTAGAGATACGTCCAGGAAAGCCGAGCAGTTCTTC. Amino acid sequence: CSARDTSRKAEQFF.

The chain combines TRBV20-1 with TRBJ1-2; no clear D. V lost 1 base to trimming and J lost 8 bases, with 17 bases between them. CDR1 DFQATT and CDR2 SNEGSKA come from the germline V gene (reference sequence). The length of the CDR3 is 14 residues. The CDR3 DNA sequence: TGCAGTGCTAGAGGCCCGGGAGTCTATAGAGGCTACACCTTC. Amino acids: CSARGPGVYRGYTF.

In its sample, this clonotype was seen once. The J gene is TRBJ1-5, the V gene TRBV12-3 or TRBV12-4; maybe TRBD1 (6 bases). The CDR3 has 15 amino acids. V dropped 7 bases and J dropped 6 bases, with 19 bases sitting between them. As DNA, the CDR3 is TGTGCCAGCATTTTTTTCAGGGGAGGGAGTCAGCCCCAGCATTTT. Its protein product is CASIFFRGGSQPQHF.

A few counts support this clonotype. This chain joins TRBV6-1 and TRBJ2-7, with 9 positions matching TRBD1. The CDR3 consists of 17 residues. The germline gives CDR1 MNHNS, CDR2 SASEGT. J gave up 1 base and V 6 bases, and 13 bases lay outside the gene matches. The CDR3 nucleotides are TGTGCCAGCAGCAAAACTCCGGGACAGGGATCGTCCTACGAGCAGTACTTC. Its translation is CASSKTPGQGSSYEQYF.

This clonotype came up many times. CDR3 sequence: CASRTDGYNEQFF. For the CDR3, the DNA is TGTGCCAGCAGGACCGACGGCTACAATGAGCAGTTCTTC. The chain employs TRBV6-5 and TRBJ2-1; no clear D gene. The CDR3 has 13 residues. V was clipped by 6 bases and J by 3 bases, with 9 bases between them. Germline V lookup: CDR1 MNHEY, CDR2 SVGAGI.

This clonotype was detected ten times or more. J is TRBJ1-2 and V is TRBV10-3; no definite D call. Looked up from germline, CDR1 is ENHRY and CDR2 is SYGVKD. CDR3 length equals 12 residues. Between the trimmed V and J ends, which lost 7 bases and 3 bases, there was a span of 9 bases. This CDR3 reads CAIIGLDYGYTF. CDR3 DNA: TGTGCCATCATCGGGTTGGACTATGGCTACACCTTC.

This clonotype came up a few times. The CDR3, as DNA: TGTGCCAGCAGTGGACAGGCTAACTATGGCTACACCTTC. Translation: CASSGQANYGYTF. The chain recombines TRBV25-1 with TRBJ1-2, with D maybe TRBD1 (6 bases). This CDR3 spans 13 amino acids. Germline CDR1 is MGHDK and CDR2 is SYGVNS. V was cut by 4 bases and J by 0 bases, with 6 bases left in between.

This clonotype was seen many times. The J gene is TRBJ2-3, the V gene TRBV12-3 or TRBV12-4; 7 positions agree with TRBD2. The junction had 8 bases not matched to a gene; V was cut back by 4 bases and J by 4 bases. The CDR3 loop spans 15 amino acids. The CDR3 DNA follows: TGTGCCAGCAGTTCCGAGACTAGCCCCGCAGATACGCAGTATTTT. Translated, it gives CASSSETSPADTQYF.

Only a few counts were recorded for this clonotype. The CDR3 nucleotides are TGTGCCAGCAGCTTGTTTGGCCTAGCGGTAAACAATGAGCAGTTCTTC. Translated: CASSLFGLAVNNEQFF. This rearrangement joins TRBV5-6 to TRBJ2-1; TRBD2 matches at 7 bases. The CDR3 spans 16 residues. J gave up 5 bases and V 1 base, and 9 bases lay outside the gene matches. CDR1 is SGHDT and CDR2 is YYEEEE in the germline V gene.